A selection of T cell receptor beta chains follows, all from one sample in a study of cytomegalovirus exposure and HLA in healthy donors. Clones were sequenced by immunoSEQ multiplex PCR, and TCRdb holds only the in-frame ones, with some missing. The sample is made up of 150,000 or so clones, and the top ten hold 1.6% of it. The sample taken for sequencing was PBMCs. The receptors stem from a woman in her forties or fifties in good health and CMV-seronegative. The CDR3 runs from the conserved cysteine through the conserved F or W. A D gene is named only where the DNA matches it firmly.

V	J	D	CDR3
TRBV5-1	TRBJ2-3	TRBD2	CASSGLAGHTDTQYF
TRBV12-5	TRBJ2-5	.	CASGLQQGAETQYF
TRBV4-1	TRBJ1-6	.	CASSQQGLRNSPLHF
TRBV10-3	TRBJ2-7	.	CAISFRVRESEQYF
TRBV6-1	TRBJ2-1	.	CASSDLTYNEQFF
TRBV6-5	TRBJ2-7	.	CASSYASGQYF
TRBV19	TRBJ2-2	.	CASSISGFDTGELFF
TRBV18	TRBJ1-1	.	CASSQLQGNTEAFF
TRBV9	TRBJ2-3	.	CASSRADTQYF
TRBV7-8	TRBJ1-5	.	CASSLSGTNQPQHF
TRBV11-3	TRBJ2-3	TRBD2	CASSWTSGSADTQYF
TRBV5-1	TRBJ2-1	TRBD2	CASSSGAGGPYEQFF
TRBV5-1	TRBJ1-6	.	CASSLAQESPLHF
TRBV29-1	TRBJ1-1	.	CSVVGGEAFF
TRBV5-1	TRBJ2-5	TRBD1	CASSSDREETQYF
TRBV5-6	TRBJ2-3	.	CASSTGSKTDTQYF
TRBV28	TRBJ2-2	TRBD1	CASSSPRQGNPGELFF
TRBV7-8	TRBJ1-1	.	CASSAQRSGAEAFF
TRBV19	TRBJ2-3	.	CASSLADTQYF
TRBV15	TRBJ1-1	.	CATSRGGVMNTEAFF
TRBV5-1	TRBJ1-3	.	CASSLAQATGNTIYF
TRBV27	TRBJ1-2	.	CASTLTPGNYGYTF
TRBV4-1	TRBJ1-6	.	CASSQDTAGDSPLHF
TRBV7-8	TRBJ2-7	TRBD1	CASSQDGQGIYEQYF
TRBV2	TRBJ2-1	.	CASSVRSYNEQFF
TRBV28	TRBJ2-7	TRBD2	CASSLGLAGEGEQYF
TRBV7-3	TRBJ2-3	TRBD2	CASSLAGTFTDTQYF
TRBV4-1	TRBJ2-5	.	CASSHGSLRGFSETQYF
TRBV27	TRBJ1-1	.	CASSPQALNTEAFF
TRBV5-1	TRBJ2-7	TRBD1	CASTWTGVDEQYF
TRBV5-1	TRBJ2-1	.	CASSFAAAYNEQFF
TRBV30	TRBJ1-2	TRBD1	CAWTRTGEEGGYTF
TRBV28	TRBJ2-5	.	CASSFPPPRETQYF
TRBV30	TRBJ1-2	.	CAWSVLGYGYTF
TRBV30	TRBJ2-5	.	CAWSVVGSGGETQYF
TRBV9	TRBJ2-5	TRBD2	CASSVGLAGEGRQETQYF
TRBV7-2	TRBJ2-7	.	CASSWRQSSYEQYF